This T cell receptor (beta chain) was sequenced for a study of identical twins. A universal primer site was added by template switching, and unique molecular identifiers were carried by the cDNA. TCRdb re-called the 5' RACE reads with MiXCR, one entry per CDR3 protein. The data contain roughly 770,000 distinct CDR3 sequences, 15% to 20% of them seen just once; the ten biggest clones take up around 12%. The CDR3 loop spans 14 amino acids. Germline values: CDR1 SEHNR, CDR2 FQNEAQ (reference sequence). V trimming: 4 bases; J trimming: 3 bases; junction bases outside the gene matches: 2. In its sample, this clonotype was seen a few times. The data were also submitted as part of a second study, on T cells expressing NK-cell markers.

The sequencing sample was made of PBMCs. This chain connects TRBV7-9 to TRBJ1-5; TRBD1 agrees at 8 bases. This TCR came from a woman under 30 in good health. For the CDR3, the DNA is TGTGCCAGCAGCTCGACAGGGGACAATCAGCCCCAGCATTTT. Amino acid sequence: CASSSTGDNQPQHF.